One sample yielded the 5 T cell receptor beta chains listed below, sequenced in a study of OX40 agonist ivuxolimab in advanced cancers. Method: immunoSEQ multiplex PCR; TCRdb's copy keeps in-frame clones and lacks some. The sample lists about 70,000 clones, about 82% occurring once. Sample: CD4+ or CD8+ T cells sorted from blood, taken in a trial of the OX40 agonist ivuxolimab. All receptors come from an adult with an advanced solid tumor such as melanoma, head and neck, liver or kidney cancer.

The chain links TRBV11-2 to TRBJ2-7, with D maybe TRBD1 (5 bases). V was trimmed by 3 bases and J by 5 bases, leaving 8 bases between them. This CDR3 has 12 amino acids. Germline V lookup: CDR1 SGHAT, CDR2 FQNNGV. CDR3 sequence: CASSLSGNEQYF. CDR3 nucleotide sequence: TGTGCCAGCAGCTTGTCAGGGAACGAGCAGTACTTC.

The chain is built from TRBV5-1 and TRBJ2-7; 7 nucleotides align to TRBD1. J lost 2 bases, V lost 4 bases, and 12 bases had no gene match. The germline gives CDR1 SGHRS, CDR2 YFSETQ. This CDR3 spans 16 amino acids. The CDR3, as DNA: TGCGCCAGCAGCAAAGGGACAGACGGGCCCGCCTACGAGCAGTACTTC. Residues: CASSKGTDGPAYEQYF.

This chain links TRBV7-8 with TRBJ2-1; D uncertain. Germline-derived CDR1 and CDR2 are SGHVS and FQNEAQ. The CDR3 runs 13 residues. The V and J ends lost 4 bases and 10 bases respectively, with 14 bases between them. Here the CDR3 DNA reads TGTGCCAGCAGCTACCGGGCTCCACACGAGCAGTTCTTC. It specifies CASSYRAPHEQFF.

This CDR3 reads CASSAKSSYEQYF. The CDR3, as DNA: TGTGCCAGTAGCGCTAAATCCTCCTACGAGCAGTACTTC. This chain connects TRBV19 to TRBJ2-7; D is undetermined. CDR3 size: 13 residues. V lost 6 bases and J lost 0, with 9 bases in between. CDR1 LNHDA and CDR2 SQIVND come from the germline V gene (reference sequence).

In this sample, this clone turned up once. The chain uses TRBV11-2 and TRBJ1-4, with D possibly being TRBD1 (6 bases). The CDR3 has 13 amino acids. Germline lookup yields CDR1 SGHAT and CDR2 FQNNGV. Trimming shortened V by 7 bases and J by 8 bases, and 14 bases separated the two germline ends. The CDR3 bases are TGTGCCAGCATAAACAGGGTTGGAGAAAAACTGTTTTTT. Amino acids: CASINRVGEKLFF.